The rows below give T cell receptor beta chains drawn from one sample of a study of beta chain features in type 1 diabetes. Clones were sequenced by immunoSEQ multiplex PCR, and TCRdb holds only the in-frame ones, with some missing. The sample lists around 130,000 clones, 9% occurring once. The source material was central memory CD4+ T cells from blood. Receptors originate from a man aged 25 to 45 with type 1 diabetes. Both conserved end residues are part of each CDR3. The order of the fields is clone size, V gene, J gene, D gene, CDR3 DNA, CDR3 protein. D genes are given only for firm matches. Expanded clones are given a class, and other clones once, few, many or no size at all.

abundance: .; v_gene: TRBV7-9; j_gene: TRBJ1-1; d_gene: .; CDR3nt: TGTGCCAGCAGTTTCAGGGATGTGAACACTGAAGCTTTCTTT; CDR3aa: CASSFRDVNTEAFF
abundance: .; v_gene: TRBV7-8; j_gene: TRBJ1-2; d_gene: .; CDR3nt: TGTGCCAGCAGCTCCGCCCGGAACTATGGCTACACCTTC; CDR3aa: CASSSARNYGYTF
abundance: few; v_gene: TRBV18; j_gene: TRBJ2-4; d_gene: TRBD1; CDR3nt: TGTGCCAGCTCACCCGCCGAGACAGGGGGCCGAAACATTCAGTACTTC; CDR3aa: CASSPAETGGRNIQYF
abundance: .; v_gene: TRBV30; j_gene: TRBJ2-7; d_gene: TRBD1; CDR3nt: TGTGCCTGGAGATACTCTACCGGGACAGGGGTCGTCTACGAGCAGTACTTC; CDR3aa: CAWRYSTGTGVVYEQYF
abundance: .; v_gene: TRBV9; j_gene: TRBJ2-1; d_gene: TRBD2; CDR3nt: TGTGCCAGCAGCGTAGGTCTAGCGGGGAGGCGCTACAATGAGCAGTTCTTC; CDR3aa: CASSVGLAGRRYNEQFF
abundance: .; v_gene: TRBV6-6; j_gene: TRBJ2-1; d_gene: TRBD1; CDR3nt: TGTGCCAGCAATAACCCGGGACAGGGAGTTTATGAGCAGTTCTTC; CDR3aa: CASNNPGQGVYEQFF
abundance: few; v_gene: TRBV10-3; j_gene: TRBJ1-2; d_gene: .; CDR3nt: TGTGCCATCAGTGAACAGGACCCGATAGGTGGCTACACCTTC; CDR3aa: CAISEQDPIGGYTF
abundance: few; v_gene: TRBV5-4; j_gene: TRBJ2-2; d_gene: .; CDR3nt: TGCGCCAGCAGCCAAGAGAACAGTCAACAGTTGGGCCTGTTTTTT; CDR3aa: CASSQENSQQLGLFF
abundance: few; v_gene: TRBV18; j_gene: TRBJ2-1; d_gene: .; CDR3nt: TGTGCCAGCTCACCGGCAAGCTCCTACAATGAGCAGTTCTTC; CDR3aa: CASSPASSYNEQFF
abundance: .; v_gene: TRBV2; j_gene: TRBJ1-4; d_gene: TRBD1; CDR3nt: TGTGCCAGCAGTCAGGACAGGGGGACTGAAAAACTGTTTTTT; CDR3aa: CASSQDRGTEKLFF
abundance: .; v_gene: TRBV27; j_gene: TRBJ2-7; d_gene: .; CDR3nt: TGTGCCAGCCGGACGGAAAGGGGAAACGAGCAGTACTTC; CDR3aa: CASRTERGNEQYF
abundance: .; v_gene: TRBV7-3; j_gene: TRBJ2-5; d_gene: .; CDR3nt: TGTGCCAGCAGCTTAGGCGGGACCCAGTACTTC; CDR3aa: CASSLGGTQYF
abundance: few; v_gene: TRBV7-2; j_gene: TRBJ2-3; d_gene: .; CDR3nt: TGTGCCAGCAGCTCCCGACTAGTGAGCACAGATACGCAGTATTTT; CDR3aa: CASSSRLVSTDTQYF
abundance: few; v_gene: TRBV30; j_gene: TRBJ2-5; d_gene: TRBD2; CDR3nt: TGTGCCTGGAGTCCCGGGACTAGCGGGGGGGCCCAGTACTTC; CDR3aa: CAWSPGTSGGAQYF
abundance: few; v_gene: TRBV28; j_gene: TRBJ2-7; d_gene: TRBD1; CDR3nt: TGTGCCAGTTTACCGGGACAGGTCCGACACGAGCAGTACTTC; CDR3aa: CASLPGQVRHEQYF
abundance: .; v_gene: TRBV2; j_gene: TRBJ1-2; d_gene: .; CDR3nt: TGTGCCAGCAGTGAAGCTGTGGGAGTAATATTC; CDR3aa: CASSEAVGVIF
abundance: .; v_gene: TRBV4-3; j_gene: TRBJ2-5; d_gene: .; CDR3nt: TGCGCCAGCAGTTTCATCCGCGGGGAGACCCAGTACTTC; CDR3aa: CASSFIRGETQYF
abundance: .; v_gene: TRBV29-1; j_gene: TRBJ2-7; d_gene: TRBD1; CDR3nt: TGCAGCGTTGTCCGAGACAGGGGGTATGAGCAGTACTTC; CDR3aa: CSVVRDRGYEQYF
abundance: .; v_gene: TRBV29-1; j_gene: TRBJ2-7; d_gene: .; CDR3nt: TGCAGCGCTACAGGAACCTACGAGCAGTACTTC; CDR3aa: CSATGTYEQYF
abundance: few; v_gene: TRBV29-1; j_gene: TRBJ1-2; d_gene: TRBD1; CDR3nt: TGCAGCGTTAGCAGGGGGCGCATCGACTATGGCTACACCTTC; CDR3aa: CSVSRGRIDYGYTF
abundance: .; v_gene: TRBV9; j_gene: TRBJ2-5; d_gene: TRBD2; CDR3nt: TGTGCCAGCAGCGGCCCTTTTGCGGGGGGGACCCAGTACTTC; CDR3aa: CASSGPFAGGTQYF
abundance: .; v_gene: TRBV2; j_gene: TRBJ2-6; d_gene: .; CDR3nt: TGTGCCAGCAATACAGGGACTGGGGCCAACGTCCTGACTTTC; CDR3aa: CASNTGTGANVLTF
abundance: .; v_gene: TRBV6-5; j_gene: TRBJ2-7; d_gene: TRBD1; CDR3nt: TGTGCCAGCAGACCGGGACAGGGGGCAGGCGAGCAGTACTTC; CDR3aa: CASRPGQGAGEQYF
abundance: few; v_gene: TRBV4-2; j_gene: TRBJ2-3; d_gene: .; CDR3nt: TGTGCCAGCAAGAGAGAGGACTCCGCCACAGATACGCAGTATTTT; CDR3aa: CASKREDSATDTQYF
abundance: .; v_gene: TRBV9; j_gene: TRBJ2-1; d_gene: TRBD2; CDR3nt: TGTGCCAGCAGCGCGCGGGGGGAATACAATGAGCAGTTCTTC; CDR3aa: CASSARGEYNEQFF
abundance: .; v_gene: TRBV4-3; j_gene: TRBJ2-7; d_gene: .; CDR3nt: TGCGCCAGCAGCCGAACGTATGAGAGCGGCTACGAGCAGTACTTC; CDR3aa: CASSRTYESGYEQYF
abundance: few; v_gene: TRBV19; j_gene: TRBJ2-3; d_gene: TRBD2; CDR3nt: TGTGCCACAATGGGGATAGCGGGGGGAGAAGATACGCAGTATTTT; CDR3aa: CATMGIAGGEDTQYF
abundance: .; v_gene: TRBV18; j_gene: TRBJ2-2; d_gene: TRBD1; CDR3nt: TGTGCCAGCTCACCCCGGGACAGGGGGAACACCGGGGAGCTGTTTTTT; CDR3aa: CASSPRDRGNTGELFF
abundance: .; v_gene: TRBV11-3; j_gene: TRBJ1-2; d_gene: .; CDR3nt: TGTGCCAGCAGCTTAGCCCTCGGACTCTATGGCTACACCTTC; CDR3aa: CASSLALGLYGYTF
abundance: .; v_gene: TRBV7-7; j_gene: TRBJ2-1; d_gene: TRBD1; CDR3nt: TGTGCTAGCGCCGGGACAGGGGTATACAATGAGCAGTTCTTC; CDR3aa: CASAGTGVYNEQFF
abundance: few; v_gene: TRBV25-1; j_gene: TRBJ1-3; d_gene: .; CDR3nt: TGTGCCAGCAGTTTCTCCGGGAGTTCCTTCTCTGGAAACACCATATATTTT; CDR3aa: CASSFSGSSFSGNTIYF
abundance: .; v_gene: TRBV18; j_gene: TRBJ1-2; d_gene: .; CDR3nt: TGTGCCAGCTCACCGGCGCAGGCCAACTATGGCTACACCTTC; CDR3aa: CASSPAQANYGYTF
abundance: few; v_gene: TRBV28; j_gene: TRBJ1-5; d_gene: .; CDR3nt: TGTGCCAGCAGTTTAAACCCTCGTGGGGGGACCTTATATAGCAATCAGCCCCAGCATTTT; CDR3aa: CASSLNPRGGTLYSNQPQHF
abundance: .; v_gene: TRBV10-3; j_gene: TRBJ1-2; d_gene: TRBD1; CDR3nt: TGTGCCATCAGTGAGTCGAGACAGGGGGCTTCTGGCTACACCTTC; CDR3aa: CAISESRQGASGYTF
abundance: few; v_gene: TRBV7-6; j_gene: TRBJ1-2; d_gene: TRBD1; CDR3nt: TGTGCCAGCAGCTTCTCACAGGGGGCAGGTGGCTACACCTTC; CDR3aa: CASSFSQGAGGYTF
abundance: .; v_gene: TRBV7-8; j_gene: TRBJ1-2; d_gene: .; CDR3nt: TGTGCCAGCAGCTTAGGAACGGCCTCGGGCTATGGCTACACCTTC; CDR3aa: CASSLGTASGYGYTF
abundance: .; v_gene: TRBV18; j_gene: TRBJ2-7; d_gene: .; CDR3nt: TGTGCCAGCTCACCAAACTCAGGCAGCTATAACGAGCAGTACTTC; CDR3aa: CASSPNSGSYNEQYF
abundance: .; v_gene: TRBV25-1; j_gene: TRBJ2-3; d_gene: .; CDR3nt: TGTGCCAGCAGTGCCGGGGTCTCTACAGATACGCAGTATTTT; CDR3aa: CASSAGVSTDTQYF
abundance: few; v_gene: TRBV19; j_gene: TRBJ2-5; d_gene: .; CDR3nt: TGTGCCAGTCACCCCACGGGAGTCAAAAGAATGACCCAGTACTTC; CDR3aa: CASHPTGVKRMTQYF
abundance: .; v_gene: TRBV5-1; j_gene: TRBJ2-7; d_gene: .; CDR3nt: TGCGCCAGCAGCCCAGCGCCGGCGCCTTCCTACGAGCAGTACTTC; CDR3aa: CASSPAPAPSYEQYF
abundance: .; v_gene: TRBV10-2; j_gene: TRBJ1-2; d_gene: .; CDR3nt: TGCGCCAGCGCCCCCGGGGCTAACTATGGCTACACCTTC; CDR3aa: CASAPGANYGYTF
abundance: .; v_gene: TRBV18; j_gene: TRBJ2-5; d_gene: TRBD1; CDR3nt: TGTGCCAGCTCGTCGGGACAGCGAGAGACCCAGTACTTC; CDR3aa: CASSSGQRETQYF
abundance: few; v_gene: TRBV19; j_gene: TRBJ2-7; d_gene: .; CDR3nt: TGTGCCAGTAGCCAGGGTTCCTACTACGAGCAGTACTTC; CDR3aa: CASSQGSYYEQYF
abundance: few; v_gene: TRBV7-9; j_gene: TRBJ1-1; d_gene: TRBD1; CDR3nt: TGTGCCAGCAGCTGGACAGGGTTGAACACTGAAGCTTTCTTT; CDR3aa: CASSWTGLNTEAFF
abundance: .; v_gene: TRBV5-4; j_gene: TRBJ2-4; d_gene: TRBD2; CDR3nt: TGTGCCAGCAGCTCCGGGACTAGCCGGACCAAAAACATTCAGTACTTC; CDR3aa: CASSSGTSRTKNIQYF
abundance: few; v_gene: TRBV18; j_gene: TRBJ1-2; d_gene: TRBD1; CDR3nt: TGTGCCAGCCTCCTGCAGGGACAGGATGGCTACACCTTC; CDR3aa: CASLLQGQDGYTF
abundance: .; v_gene: TRBV30; j_gene: TRBJ1-6; d_gene: .; CDR3nt: TGTGCTTGGCTACCCGGGACGGAGGGTTATTCACCCCTCCACTTT; CDR3aa: CAWLPGTEGYSPLHF
abundance: few; v_gene: TRBV29-1; j_gene: TRBJ2-2; d_gene: TRBD2; CDR3nt: TGCAGCGTCGACCTAGCGGCCACCGGGGAGCTGTTTTTT; CDR3aa: CSVDLAATGELFF
abundance: .; v_gene: TRBV11-2; j_gene: TRBJ1-2; d_gene: .; CDR3nt: TGTGCCAGCAGCTCGGACAGAGCCCAACCTAATGGCTACACCTTC; CDR3aa: CASSSDRAQPNGYTF
abundance: .; v_gene: TRBV29-1; j_gene: TRBJ2-1; d_gene: .; CDR3nt: TGCAGCGTTCTGGAGGGGAGCTCCTACAATGAGCAGTTCTTC; CDR3aa: CSVLEGSSYNEQFF
abundance: .; v_gene: TRBV5-1; j_gene: TRBJ1-2; d_gene: TRBD1; CDR3nt: TGCGCCAGCAGCCACCAAACGGGGGCAGGGGGGAGGAATGGCTACACCTTC; CDR3aa: CASSHQTGAGGRNGYTF
abundance: few; v_gene: TRBV18; j_gene: TRBJ1-4; d_gene: .; CDR3nt: TGTGCCAGCTCGCGGGACCTCTATGCAACTAATGAAAAACTGTTTTTT; CDR3aa: CASSRDLYATNEKLFF
abundance: .; v_gene: TRBV9; j_gene: TRBJ1-6; d_gene: .; CDR3nt: TGTGCCAGCAGCGTAGGGCCGGGGGTGTCCTATAATTCACCCCTCCACTTT; CDR3aa: CASSVGPGVSYNSPLHF